The clone carrying this T cell receptor beta chain was observed a handful of times. The trim removed 0 bases at V and 5 bases at J, leaving 10 bases unmatched. The CDR3 sequence is 17 residues long. Germline V CDR1 and CDR2: LGHNA, YSLEER. The sample comes from a study of T cell changes during pregnancy in multiple sclerosis. The protocol was immunoSEQ multiplex PCR, while the TCRdb copy is restricted to in-frame clones and leaves out a portion. Of some 50,000 clones listed, almost 95% were seen once; the top ten hold 0.99%. Material: peripheral blood, obtained after pregnancy. V and J are TRBV4-3 and TRBJ2-4; 7 bases align to TRBD1. This TCR was sampled from a female donor with multiple sclerosis, enrolled in a pregnancy study. The CDR3 bases are TGCGCCAGCAGCCAAGATCTGAAGGGGGCCTACCAAAACATTCAGTACTTC. Protein: CASSQDLKGAYQNIQYF.